This passage covers 28 T cell receptor beta chains from one sample sequenced in a study of cytotoxic CD8 clonotypes in ibrutinib-treated CLL. Libraries were prepared by immunoSEQ multiplex PCR; TCRdb keeps only in-frame clonotypes and omits some of them. The sample includes around 130,000 clones, around 84% of them seen just once. The starting material was PBMCs, obtained after 24 months of ibrutinib treatment. The receptor set was obtained from a human donor with chronic lymphocytic leukemia.

This chain uses TRBV19 with TRBJ2-7; possible D gene TRBD1, 6 bases. With 1 base removed from V and 5 bases from J, the gap between germline ends came to 12 bases. This CDR3 spans 14 amino acids. Germline values: CDR1 LNHDA, CDR2 SQIVND (reference sequence). In DNA form, the CDR3 reads TGTGCCAGTAGTATAGTCGCAGGGGTCGACGAGCAGTACTTC. Residues: CASSIVAGVDEQYF.

The genes are TRBV19 and TRBJ2-2; D is undetermined. The CDR3 contains 12 residues. The germline V and J ends were trimmed by 1 base and 4 bases, with 1 base remaining between them. Germline lookup yields CDR1 LNHDA and CDR2 SQIVND (reference sequence). In nucleotides, the CDR3 is TGTGCCAGTAGTATAGTCACCGGGGAGCTGTTTTTT. Translation gives CASSIVTGELFF.

The chain carries TRBV11-2 and TRBJ2-1, with D uncertain. V was trimmed by 6 bases and J by 4 bases, leaving 7 bases between them. This CDR3 region has 12 residues. The germline gives CDR1 SGHAT, CDR2 FQNNGV. CDR3 sequence reads: CASSRAYNEQFF. CDR3 nucleotide sequence: TGTGCCAGCAGTCGGGCGTACAATGAGCAGTTCTTC.

J is TRBJ1-2 and V is TRBV5-1, with 11 bases aligning to TRBD1. The CDR3 extends over 17 amino acids. J lost 2 bases, V lost 4 bases, and 10 bases had no gene match. The germline V gene has CDR1 SGHRS and CDR2 YFSETQ. The CDR3 here is CASSPGRTGGSNYGYTF. The CDR3 nucleotides read TGCGCCAGCAGCCCTGGGCGGACAGGGGGCTCCAACTATGGCTACACCTTC. The whole variable domain, remainder taken from reference TRBV5-1 and TRBJ1-2, is KAGVTQTPRYLIKTRGQQVTLSCSPISGHRSVSWYQQTPGQGLQFLFEYFSETQRNKGNFPGRFSGRQFSNSRSEMNVSTLELGDSALYLCASSPGRTGGSNYGYTFGSGTRLTVV.

This clone has more than one count but fewer than ten. This chain links TRBV19 with TRBJ2-2, with TRBD2 matching over 10 bases. The trim removed 4 bases at V and 6 bases at J, leaving 5 bases unmatched. Germline CDR1 LNHDA, CDR2 SQIVND (reference sequence). The CDR3 contains 15 residues. This CDR3 reads CASSRLAGVAGELFF. CDR3 DNA: TGTGCCAGTAGTAGGCTAGCGGGGGTCGCCGGGGAGCTGTTTTTT.

This clone was seen only a few times. The chain employs TRBV4-2 and TRBJ1-3; D remains unclear. Looked up from germline, CDR1 is LGHNA and CDR2 is YNFKEQ. Trimming left V 1 base short and J 1 base short, with 8 bases between. This CDR3 contains 15 residues. The CDR3 protein is CASSQVRQSGNTIYF. As DNA, the CDR3 is TGTGCCAGCAGCCAAGTCCGGCAGTCTGGAAACACCATATATTTT.

The CDR3 sequence is CASSETGGTETQYF. CDR3 DNA sequence: TGTGCCAGCAGTGAGACAGGGGGCACAGAGACCCAGTACTTC. This chain joins TRBV6-1 and TRBJ2-5; 10 positions agree with TRBD1. Per the germline V gene, CDR1 is MNHNS and CDR2 is SASEGT. V was clipped by 3 bases and J by 4 bases; unmatched bases: 2. The CDR3 consists of 14 residues.

V and J are TRBV10-3 and TRBJ1-3; no firm D call. There are 13 residues in the CDR3. V gave up 7 bases and J gave up 2 bases, with 9 bases separating them. CDR1 is ENHRY, CDR2 SYGVKD, per germline. This chain's CDR3 is CAINGQPGNTIYF. CDR3 in DNA: TGTGCCATCAATGGGCAGCCTGGAAACACCATATATTTT.

V usage is TRBV6-1 and J usage is TRBJ2-7, with a tentative D call TRBD1 (6 bases). Per germline, CDR1 MNHNS and CDR2 SASEGT. V dropped 5 bases and J dropped 3 bases, with 17 bases sitting between them. This CDR3 has 15 residues. CDR3 in DNA: TGTGCCAGCAGTCCGCCTATGGGACACCTCTACGAGCAGTACTTC. It encodes CASSPPMGHLYEQYF.

This clone has a single count. The chain combines TRBV25-1 with TRBJ1-1; 11 bases line up with TRBD1. Germline CDR1 MGHDK, CDR2 SYGVNS. This CDR3 is built from 17 residues. V dropped 3 bases and J dropped 4; count of bases not matched to a gene: 10. The chain's CDR3 is CASSDSNPGTGGTEAFF. In DNA, the CDR3 is TGTGCCAGCAGTGATTCAAACCCCGGGACAGGGGGCACTGAAGCTTTCTTT.

The chain employs TRBV15 and TRBJ1-4, with D hard to call. This CDR3 has 17 amino acids. V lost 0 bases and J lost 0, with 11 bases in between. The V gene's germline CDR1 is LNHNV and CDR2 YYDKDF (reference sequence). CDR3 DNA: TGTGCCACCAGCAGAGAGTTCGCAGGAGCAACTAATGAAAAACTGTTTTTT. Its translation is CATSREFAGATNEKLFF.

In this sample, this clone turned up a few times. J is TRBJ1-1 and V is TRBV5-4, with D maybe TRBD1 (5 bases). V was cut by 5 bases and J by 8 bases, with 10 bases left in between. The CDR3 is 11 residues long. The germline CDR1 and CDR2 sequences are SGHNT and YYREEE (reference sequence). As DNA, the CDR3 is TGTGCCAGCAGTAAGGGGCCCGAAGCTTTCTTT. The encoded protein is CASSKGPEAFF.

This clone was seen once. The chain links TRBV4-3 to TRBJ2-1, with D possibly TRBD1 on 6 matching bases. The CDR3 extends over 15 amino acids. V dropped 3 bases and J dropped 1 base, with 10 bases sitting between them. Germline V CDR1 and CDR2: LGHNA, YSLEER. CDR3 loop: CASSQATGSYNEQFF. CDR3 coding DNA: TGCGCCAGCAGCCAGGCCACAGGGTCCTACAATGAGCAGTTCTTC.

This clone was found once. V is TRBV10-3 and J is TRBJ1-2; TRBD1 matches at 10 bases. Per the germline V gene, CDR1 is ENHRY and CDR2 is SYGVKD. The CDR3 totals 15 residues. Trimming removed 3 bases from V and 8 bases from J; junction bases left unmatched: 9. CDR3: CAISETMDRGGGYTF. The CDR3, as DNA: TGTGCCATCAGTGAAACGATGGACAGGGGGGGAGGCTACACCTTC.

The genes are TRBV28 and TRBJ2-1; TRBD1 aligns across 10 bases. After removal of 6 bases from V and 5 bases from J, the junction contained 7 bases not matched to a gene. The CDR3 totals 15 residues. CDR1 and CDR2 from the germline V gene are MDHEN and SYDVKM. The CDR3 spells CASRGTGENNNEQFF. The CDR3, as DNA: TGTGCCAGCAGAGGGACAGGGGAGAACAACAATGAGCAGTTCTTC.

The CDR3, as DNA: TGTGCCAGCTCACTCCGGGACAGGCAAGCACCTGAAGCTTTCTTT. It codes for CASSLRDRQAPEAFF. J is TRBJ1-1 and V is TRBV18; TRBD1 aligns across 8 bases. Germline V gives CDR1 KGHSH, CDR2 LQKENI. V shed 4 bases, J shed 6 bases, and the junction held 10 bases outside the gene matches. The CDR3 covers 15 residues.

This clone has more than one count but fewer than ten. V and J are TRBV9 and TRBJ2-6; 10 nucleotides agree with TRBD1. Trimming took 1 base from V and 3 from J; bases not matched to a gene: 4. From germline, CDR1 is SGDLS and CDR2 YYNGEE. CDR3 length: 17 residues. The CDR3, as DNA: TGTGCCAGCAGCGTACGGACAGGGGGTTATGGGGCCAACGTCCTGACTTTC. It encodes CASSVRTGGYGANVLTF.

This CDR3 reads CASSQEVGQGMGYTF. Here the CDR3 DNA reads TGCGCCAGCAGCCAAGAGGTGGGACAGGGGATGGGCTACACCTTC. The chain combines TRBV4-3 with TRBJ1-2, with 10 bases that match TRBD1. V was pared by 0 bases and J by 8 bases, with 6 bases of the junction left unmatched. Germline values: CDR1 LGHNA, CDR2 YSLEER. This CDR3 spans 15 amino acids.

This clone has only a few counts. The chain has TRBV5-6 and TRBJ1-2, with D possibly being TRBD1 (5 bases). This CDR3 spans 13 amino acids. V shed 6 bases and J shed 4 bases, with 13 bases lying between them. Germline V CDR1 and CDR2: SGHDT, YYEEEE. CDR3 in DNA: TGTGCCAGCACCTCAGTAGGGGCCTATGGCTACACCTTC. This sequence encodes CASTSVGAYGYTF.

The V and J genes are TRBV5-1 and TRBJ2-3, with 9 positions matching TRBD2. J gave up 6 bases and V 3 bases, and 14 bases lay outside the gene matches. The CDR3 runs to 17 residues. Germline values: CDR1 SGHRS, CDR2 YFSETQ. CDR3 DNA sequence: TGCGCCAGCAGCTCGGACCCCAGGAGCGGGGGGAGGGATACGCAGTATTTT. It specifies CASSSDPRSGGRDTQYF.

This rearrangement joins TRBV10-2 to TRBJ2-2, with 13 bases lining up with TRBD2. J lost 9 bases, V lost 3 bases, and 10 bases had no gene match. The CDR3 runs to 17 residues. Germline CDR1 WSHSY, CDR2 SAAADI. The CDR3 spells CASSDPGLAGVAWELFF. The CDR3 nucleotides are TGCGCCAGCAGTGACCCCGGACTAGCGGGGGTTGCCTGGGAGCTGTTTTTT.

The J gene is TRBJ2-1, the V gene TRBV14; a possible D gene is TRBD1 (6 bases). V was shortened by 0 bases and J by 0 bases, with 9 bases between the two germline ends. CDR1 is SGHDN, CDR2 FVKESK, per germline. There are 16 residues in the CDR3. DNA for the CDR3: TGTGCCAGCAGCCAAGAGGGGGCGAGCTCCTACAATGAGCAGTTCTTC. It yields the protein CASSQEGASSYNEQFF.

Concerning this clone: The same CDR3 is also encoded by other DNA sequences in this sample. The genes are TRBV27 and TRBJ1-6; 9 bases line up with TRBD1. Germline CDR1 and CDR2: MNHEY and SMNVEV (reference sequence). Trimming removed 2 bases from V and 7 bases from J; junction bases left unmatched: 3. CDR3 length: 15 residues. The CDR3 DNA reads TGTGCCAGCAGTTTAGTCGGACAGGGGAATTCACCCCTCCACTTT. Its translation is CASSLVGQGNSPLHF.

CDR3 residues: CASSVLGTGNTEAFF. The DNA of the CDR3 is TGTGCCAGCAGCGTATTAGGGACAGGGAACACTGAAGCTTTCTTT. The V and J genes are TRBV7-2 and TRBJ1-1, with 8 bases matching TRBD1. This CDR3 region has 15 residues. Germline assignment: CDR1 SGHTA and CDR2 FQGNSA. Germline trimming cut 5 bases from V and 1 base from J; bases unmatched to any gene: 6.

V gene TRBV6-5 combines with J gene TRBJ2-7; TRBD1 matches 10 bases. Trimming cost V 6 bases and J 3 bases; bases outside gene matches: 2. CDR3 length: 13 residues. Germline-derived CDR1 and CDR2 are MNHEY and SVGAGI. The CDR3 DNA reads TGTGCCAGCAGGCGGGACAGGGGCTACGAGCAGTACTTC. Protein sequence: CASRRDRGYEQYF.

In its sample, this clone was seen a few times. DNA for the CDR3: TGCGCCAGCAGCACCTGGACAGGGCAGGAGACCCAGTACTTC. It specifies CASSTWTGQETQYF. The chain is built from TRBV5-1 and TRBJ2-5; 8 bases align to TRBD1. Per the germline V gene, CDR1 is SGHRS and CDR2 is YFSETQ. The CDR3 is 14 residues long. V lost 4 bases to trimming and J lost 5 bases; unmatched junction nucleotides: 7.

The chain is built from TRBV6-6 and TRBJ1-5; 7 nucleotides match TRBD1. The germline V gene encodes CDR1 MNHNY and CDR2 SVGAGI (reference sequence). CDR3 length equals 14 residues. Trimming cost V 8 bases and J 2 bases; bases outside gene matches: 6. CDR3 region: CASAQGGGNQPQHF. DNA of the CDR3: TGTGCCAGCGCTCAGGGGGGTGGCAATCAGCCCCAGCATTTT.

The rearrangement joins TRBV7-2 to TRBJ1-2, with 8 bases identical to TRBD1. Trimming cost V 4 bases and J 4 bases; bases outside gene matches: 5. Germline V gives CDR1 SGHTA, CDR2 FQGNSA. This CDR3 is built from 14 residues. The CDR3: CASSSGGLGYGYTF. CDR3 bases: TGTGCCAGCAGCTCAGGGGGCCTAGGCTATGGCTACACCTTC.